The subject of this entry is one TCR beta chain. This clone was counted a few times. It lacks a known antigen. Per-nucleotide qualities are absent, and no much larger clonotype sits a single base away. This sample stems from a study of T cell repertoires in ileal Crohn's disease (dated by TCRdb to the late 2010s). In the study overall: The median duration of disease was approximately eight years, and at the time of surgery around 32% of patients were active smokers. The study sequenced 150 to 200 mucosal samples from 57 patients, taken at several locations on the surgical specimen and at postoperative endoscopy. TCR repertoire analysis was done in 55 to 70 Crohn's disease patients from a prospective multicentre cohort. Postoperative therapy was given to about half of the patients, with thiopurines administered to fewer than 13 patients and anti-TNF agents administered to 15 to 20 patients. Surgery was performed for a complication in all patients, with stricturing disease in roughly 60% and penetrating disease in roughly 40%. Endoscopic postoperative recurrence was defined as a Rutgeerts score above i0. Running in parallel with the study was a multicentre cohort set up to find predictors of early endoscopic recurrence following ileocolonic resection.

Eligible patients were adults with ileal or ileocolonic Crohn's disease who had an indication for ileocolonic resection. Before DNA extraction, whole ileal mucosal biopsies were kept frozen at -80 degrees C. A TRizol-based method was used to extract genomic DNA from the frozen whole biopsies, and the DNA was quantified with a NanoDrop 2000 spectrophotometer. For commercial TCRB immunosequencing, about 500 nanograms of biopsy DNA were submitted for each sample. CDR3 regions were amplified from genomic DNA by Adaptive Biotechnology using a two-step, amplification bias-controlled multiplex PCR. Primers covering every V and J gene segment were used in the first PCR, while barcodes and Illumina adapters were added in the second PCR. CDR3 libraries were sequenced using an Illumina instrument. Regarding the original processing steps: The analysis used both the pipelines supplied by the vendor and custom analysis of the raw data in R/Bioconductor with R version 3.3.0. Clonality, which ranges from 0 to 1, was calculated as the inverse of the normalised Shannon entropy across all productive clones. High-frequency clones were defined as the share of the repertoire occupied by the top 100 clones, with only clones passing a 95% confidence test being retained. The Simpson index measured repertoire diversity, and the Morisita-Horn index measured overlap between samples. Here the immuneACCESS table is served through TCRdb, limited to in-frame sequences with V and J called. Missing clones are a known gap in these copies; in checked studies unresolved V genes cover under half, and the rest lacks a known reason. That table furnishes V, J and clone size, whereas the DNA furnished D and trimming. The sample table shows a few thousand clones, and around 83% are seen once. The top ten constitute roughly 12% of the sample.

Study-level results and caveats: Compared with CD4 T cells, sorted CD8 T cells held more high-frequency clones, which suggests that the mucosal expansions were mostly CD8. Compared with non-smokers, patients who were active smokers at surgery showed a significantly higher proportion of clonal expansions (25.9% vs 17.9%, p=0.02). Higher high-frequency clone percentages at surgery were associated with endoscopic recurrence; all patients with clonality above 26.8% (18/57) had recurrence. Mucosal CD4 and CD8 T cells were sorted and sequenced only in a subgroup of patients, the size of which was not stated.

Material: ileal tissue. The TCR originated in an adult with Crohn's disease.

The DNA is as follows: TGTGCCAGTAGTACCAATACCCAAGCGGGAAAACTGTTTTTT. Its protein reads: CASSTNTQAGKLFF. The chain uses TRBV19 and TRBJ1-4; no D segment can be confidently identified. Inclusive of the bounding cysteine and phenylalanine, the CDR3 is 14 residues long. Just CDR3 DNA is preserved here, 42 bases in frame from base 1. For CDR1 and CDR2, the germline V gene (reference sequence) lists LNHDA and SQIVND. V is shortened by 4 bases, J by 10 bases, and the region joining them spans 16 bases. The CDR3, completed at both ends by the reference TRBV19 and TRBJ1-4 genes, gives the full variable domain DGGITQSPKYLFRKEGQNVTLSCEQNLNHDAMYWYRQDPGQGLRLIYYSQIVNDFQKGDIAEGYSVSREKKESFPLTVTSAQKNPTAFYLCASSTNTQAGKLFFGSGTQLSVL.